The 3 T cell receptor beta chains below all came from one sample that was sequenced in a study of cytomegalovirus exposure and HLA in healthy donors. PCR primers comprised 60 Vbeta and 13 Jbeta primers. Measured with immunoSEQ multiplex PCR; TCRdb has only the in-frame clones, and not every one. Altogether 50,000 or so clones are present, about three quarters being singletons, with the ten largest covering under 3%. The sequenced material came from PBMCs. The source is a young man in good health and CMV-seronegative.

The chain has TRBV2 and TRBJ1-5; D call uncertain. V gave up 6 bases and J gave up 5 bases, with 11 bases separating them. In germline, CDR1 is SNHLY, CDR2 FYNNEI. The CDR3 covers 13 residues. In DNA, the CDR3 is TGTGCCAGCAGGGGCTTGAGGGATCAGCCCCAGCATTTT. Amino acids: CASRGLRDQPQHF.

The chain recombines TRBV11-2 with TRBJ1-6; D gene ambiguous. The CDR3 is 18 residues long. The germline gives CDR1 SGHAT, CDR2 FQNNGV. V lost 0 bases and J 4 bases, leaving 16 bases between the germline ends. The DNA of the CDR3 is TGTGCCAGCAGCTTAGATCAAACATACGAGACTTATAATTCACCCCTCCACTTT. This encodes CASSLDQTYETYNSPLHF.

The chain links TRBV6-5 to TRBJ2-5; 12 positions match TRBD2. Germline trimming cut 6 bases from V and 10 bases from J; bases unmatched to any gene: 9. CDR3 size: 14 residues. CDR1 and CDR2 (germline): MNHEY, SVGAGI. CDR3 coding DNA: TGTGCCAGCAGCGGACTAGCGGGGACAAGAGACCAGTACTTC. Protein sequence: CASSGLAGTRDQYF.